The 14 T cell receptor beta chains reported below all come from one sample, sequenced in a study of T-cell reconstitution after alpha-beta-depleted transplantation in children. Preparation of the TCRbeta library used unique molecular identifiers. TCRdb reprocessed the PCR reads with MiXCR, giving one entry per CDR3 protein. This table has approximately 190,000 distinct CDR3 sequences, approximately 6% appearing once. The source material was PBMCs, sampled before TCRalphabeta/CD19-depleted stem cell transplant. The receptors originated from a girl younger than two with combined immunodeficiency, due to receive a stem cell transplant.

This clonotype occurred many times. The chain couples TRBV12-3 or TRBV12-4 to TRBJ2-5; perhaps TRBD2 as D (6 bases). CDR3 length: 15 amino acids. V dropped 4 bases and J dropped 1 base, with 13 bases sitting between them. Written as DNA, the CDR3 is TGTGCCAGCAGTTCGTACGGGACTGTCCAAGAGACCCAGTACTTC. It encodes CASSSYGTVQETQYF.

This clonotype was seen a handful of times. This chain links TRBV6-2 or TRBV6-3 with TRBJ1-1, with D unclear. The ends were cut back, 2 bases at V and 3 bases at J, with 13 bases in the middle. Germline CDR1 and CDR2: MNHEY and SVGEGT. This CDR3 is 15 amino acids long. The CDR3 DNA reads TGTGCCAGCAGTTACCCTTGGGGAGCGGACACTGAAGCTTTCTTT. Its protein product is CASSYPWGADTEAFF.

This clonotype was picked up many times. The chain recombines TRBV15 with TRBJ2-2, with D possibly matching TRBD1 (6 bases). CDR3 length: 15 residues. V gave up 0 bases and J gave up 4 bases, with 9 bases separating them. Germline CDR1 and CDR2: LNHNV and YYDKDF (reference sequence). The CDR3, as DNA: TGTGCCACCAGCAGAGATCGAGGGGGCACCGGGGAGCTGTTTTTT. This sequence encodes CATSRDRGGTGELFF.

This clonotype was found many times. This chain uses TRBV5-1 with TRBJ2-2; TRBD1 matches 7 bases. Germline-derived CDR1 and CDR2 are SGHRS and YFSETQ. This CDR3 contains 17 residues. The J segment lost 2 bases and the V segment lost 4 bases, leaving 11 bases of the junction unmatched. The CDR3 sequence is CASSLRDSAGNTGELFF. CDR3 nucleotide sequence: TGCGCCAGCAGCCTCCGGGACAGCGCGGGTAACACCGGGGAGCTGTTTTTT.

Many counts were recorded for this clonotype. The chain carries TRBV27 and TRBJ2-3, with unresolved D. This CDR3 region has 17 residues. Germline-derived CDR1 and CDR2 are MNHEY and SMNVEV (reference sequence). V gave up 2 bases and J gave up 2 bases, with 17 bases separating them. CDR3 in amino acids: CASSLTTSRLPTDTQYF. The CDR3 DNA reads TGTGCCAGCAGTTTAACCACTTCCCGGCTCCCCACAGATACGCAGTATTTT.

There are many counts of this clonotype. The rearrangement uses TRBV5-6 and TRBJ2-1, with D perhaps matching TRBD2 (5 bases). The CDR3 spans 14 residues. V was pared by 2 bases and J by 10 bases, with 16 bases between. Germline assignment: CDR1 SGHDT and CDR2 YYEEEE. CDR3: CASSFGDGLIEQFF. CDR3 sequence (DNA): TGTGCCAGCAGCTTTGGGGATGGACTTATCGAGCAGTTCTTC.

This clonotype occurred a few times. The chain combines TRBV7-3 with TRBJ1-2; 7 bases align to TRBD1. CDR1 is SGHTA and CDR2 is FQGTGA in the germline V gene. V lost 6 bases, J lost 0 bases, and 10 bases stayed unmatched. The CDR3 runs to 16 residues. In nucleotides, the CDR3 is TGTGCCAGCAGACTTATCGACAGGGTCACTAACTATGGCTACACCTTC. Residues: CASRLIDRVTNYGYTF. Using reference TRBV7-3 and TRBJ1-2 for the parts outside the CDR3, the full variable domain is GAGVSQTPSNKVTEKGKYVELRCDPISGHTALYWYRQSLGQGPEFLIYFQGTGAADDSGLPNDRFFAVRPEGSVSTLKIQRTERGDSAVYLCASRLIDRVTNYGYTFGSGTRLTVV.

This chain joins TRBV6-5 and TRBJ2-5; D perhaps matches TRBD2 (5 bases). CDR1 is MNHEY and CDR2 is SVGAGI in the germline V gene. Trimming left V 0 bases short and J 4 bases short, with 9 bases between. The CDR3 covers 14 residues. The CDR3 nucleotides are TGTGCCAGCAGTTACTCGGCGGGTGGAGAGACCCAGTACTTC. It codes for CASSYSAGGETQYF.

This clonotype was detected many times. This chain connects TRBV20-1 to TRBJ2-1; TRBD1 might be the D (6 bases). The germline CDR1 and CDR2 sequences are DFQATT and SNEGSKA (reference sequence). CDR3 length: 13 residues. Trimming cost V 5 bases and J 7 bases, with 15 bases left between them. The CDR3 sequence is CSAGGGDTNEQFF. Here the CDR3 DNA reads TGCAGTGCTGGGGGTGGGGACACAAATGAGCAGTTCTTC.

This clonotype was seen at least ten times. The CDR3, as DNA: TGTGCCAGCAGACCCGACGGTATGGGGGAGGGAAATGAAAAACTGTTTTTT. This translates into CASRPDGMGEGNEKLFF. This chain links TRBV28 with TRBJ1-4; TRBD1 is a possible D gene (5 bases). Trimming took off 6 bases at V and 5 bases at J, with 22 bases between the two ends. Germline CDR1 reads MDHEN; CDR2 reads SYDVKM. This CDR3 spans 17 amino acids.

The sample holds many counts of this clonotype. The chain has TRBV19 and TRBJ2-7; TRBD1 matches 9 bases. Unmatched junction bases numbered 8, after V lost 5 bases and J lost 3 bases. The CDR3 is made up of 15 amino acids. The germline gives CDR1 LNHDA, CDR2 SQIVND (reference sequence). CDR3 DNA sequence: TGTGCCAGTAGTGCGGGACAGGGACCCTACTACGAGCAGTACTTC. Its translation: CASSAGQGPYYEQYF.

This clonotype was detected ten times or more. The chain uses TRBV12-3 or TRBV12-4 and TRBJ2-5, with 8 bases matching TRBD1. The junction had 4 bases not matched to a gene; V was cut back by 6 bases and J by 1 base. The CDR3 is made up of 14 amino acids. The CDR3 DNA sequence: TGTGCCAGCAGGGACAGGGCGTTCCAAGAGACCCAGTACTTC. Translated: CASRDRAFQETQYF.

This rearrangement joins TRBV7-9 to TRBJ2-5; D is possibly TRBD1 (6 bases). Trimming cost V 2 bases and J 5 bases, with 12 bases left between them. CDR1 and CDR2 (germline): SEHNR, FQNEAQ (reference sequence). The CDR3 covers 14 residues. The CDR3 region has the DNA TGTGCCAGCAGCTTACAAGGGGGTCGGGAGACCCAGTACTTC. It translates to CASSLQGGRETQYF.

The sample holds many counts of this clonotype. The chain employs TRBV7-9 and TRBJ2-7; 7 bases align to TRBD1. There are 14 residues in the CDR3. Losses at the gene ends were 5 bases for V and 1 base for J; bases not matched to a gene: 5. Germline V gene sequence: CDR1 SEHNR, CDR2 FQNEAQ (reference sequence). The CDR3, as DNA: TGTGCCAGCAGCCCCCGACAGGGATCCTACGAGCAGTACTTC. Translation: CASSPRQGSYEQYF.